Each of the 19 T cell receptor beta chains below was sequenced from the same sample in a study of blood T cells in healthy people across ages (dated by TCRdb to the mid-2010s). The protocol used for the library was 5' RACE. TCRdb shows the sequencer as Illumina HiSeq 2500. The second PCR ran for roughly 7 to 11 cycles and used a J-beta primer mix along with a sample-barcoded 5' primer. The raw public data were reprocessed by TCRdb itself: fastp quality trimming at Q25, MiXCR clonotype calling, in-frame beta chains only. Each CDR3 protein gets just one entry, which takes the most common genes and DNA from the rows behind it. Recorded for this sample are around 970,000 distinct CDR3 sequences; roughly 51% of them occurred a single time. The ten largest clones add up to around a fifth of the sample. The sequencing input was blood. Receptors originate from a woman in her sixties in good health.

The chain combines TRBV7-2 with TRBJ2-3, with a tentative D call TRBD1 (5 bases). Per germline, CDR1 SGHTA and CDR2 FQGNSA. V was trimmed by 5 bases and J by 5 bases, leaving 8 bases between them. There are 12 residues in the CDR3. Written as DNA, the CDR3 is TGTGCCAGCAGCGGGGCCTTAGATACGCAGTATTTT. Protein sequence: CASSGALDTQYF. The complete variable domain, with remaining parts taken from reference TRBV7-2 and TRBJ2-3, reads GAGVSQSPSNKVTEKGKDVELRCDPISGHTALYWYRQSLGQGLEFLIYFQGNSAPDKSGLPSDRFSAERTGGSVSTLTIQRTQQEDSAVYLCASSGALDTQYFGPGTRLTVL.

This chain joins TRBV29-1 and TRBJ2-1; 10 positions agree with TRBD2. The CDR3 contains 14 residues. V gave up 8 bases and J gave up 8 bases; unmatched junction bases: 12. The germline gives CDR1 SQVTM, CDR2 ANQGSEA. CDR3 protein: CSKESGRAGDEQFF. The DNA of the CDR3 is TGCAGCAAGGAGAGCGGGAGGGCTGGGGATGAGCAGTTCTTC.

The V gene is TRBV20-1, the J gene TRBJ2-1, with 8 bases identical to TRBD2. Germline values: CDR1 DFQATT, CDR2 SNEGSKA (reference sequence). The length of the CDR3 is 16 residues. Trimming took 0 bases from V and 4 from J; bases not matched to a gene: 8. The chain's CDR3 is CSARDLWLAGYNEQFF. CDR3 sequence (DNA): TGCAGTGCTAGAGATCTTTGGCTAGCGGGTTACAATGAGCAGTTCTTC.

This clonotype was detected only once. CDR3 in DNA: TGCGCCAGCAGCCCGAGAATACAGGGAGATACGCAGTATTTT. Translated: CASSPRIQGDTQYF. V is TRBV5-1 and J is TRBJ2-3, with D perhaps matching TRBD1 (6 bases). Germline-derived CDR1 and CDR2 are SGHRS and YFSETQ. There are 14 residues in the CDR3. The V end was cut by 4 bases, the J end by 5 bases, with 14 bases between.

V is TRBV11-1 and J is TRBJ2-1; D perhaps matches TRBD2 (5 bases). V was cut by 3 bases and J by 6 bases, with 12 bases left in between. Per germline, CDR1 SGHAT and CDR2 FQDESV (reference sequence). The CDR3 extends over 14 amino acids. The CDR3 spells CASSFTRHSNEQFF. DNA for the CDR3: TGTGCCAGCAGCTTTACTAGACATTCCAATGAGCAGTTCTTC.

The genes are TRBV4-1 and TRBJ1-5; 9 bases line up with TRBD1. Trimming at V came to 0 bases and at J to 3 bases, leaving 3 bases not matched to a gene. There are 16 residues in the CDR3. The germline gives CDR1 MGHRA, CDR2 YSYEKL. The CDR3, as DNA: TGCGCCAGCAGCCAAGAGGGACAGGGTCACAATCAGCCCCAGCATTTT. Translated, it gives CASSQEGQGHNQPQHF.

The gene calls are TRBV20-1 and TRBJ2-3, with 12 bases aligning to TRBD2. J was trimmed by 6 bases and V by 1 base; bases with no gene match: 8. This CDR3 region has 16 residues. Looked up from germline, CDR1 is DFQATT and CDR2 is SNEGSKA (reference sequence). The CDR3 nucleotides are TGCAGTGCTAGAGCCGGACTAGCGGGACCAGGGGATACGCAGTATTTT. This codes for CSARAGLAGPGDTQYF.

The chain employs TRBV20-1 and TRBJ2-5, with 9 nucleotides matching TRBD2. The germline gives CDR1 DFQATT, CDR2 SNEGSKA (reference sequence). CDR3 length: 15 amino acids. Trimming at V came to 3 bases and at J to 5 bases, leaving 10 bases not matched to a gene. Written as DNA, the CDR3 is TGCAGTGCTAGGACGACTAGCGGAGGGGTGGAGACCCAGTACTTC. Its protein is CSARTTSGGVETQYF.

V gene TRBV3-1 combines with J gene TRBJ2-7; D is perhaps TRBD2 (6 bases). The J call is uncertain, as TRBJ2-5 better fits the DNA end. CDR1 LGHDT and CDR2 YNNKEL come from the germline V gene (reference sequence). This CDR3 has 14 amino acids. The CDR3 protein is CASSPEAGIETQYF. For the CDR3, the DNA is TGTGCCAGCAGTCCTGAGGCGGGAATTGAGACCCAGTACTTC.

This CDR3 reads CASSAEGQPSEQYF. In nucleotides, the CDR3 is TGTGCCAGCAGTGCGGAGGGCCAGCCAAGTGAGCAGTACTTC. This chain connects TRBV9 to TRBJ2-5, with D possibly matching TRBD2 (6 bases). Trimming took off 5 bases at V and 11 bases at J, with 22 bases between the two ends. Germline V CDR1 and CDR2: SGDLS, YYNGEE. The CDR3 totals 14 residues.

This clonotype has a handful of counts. The chain recombines TRBV4-1 with TRBJ2-1; D possibly corresponds to TRBD1 (5 bases). Trimming stripped 1 base from V and 5 bases from J, with 21 bases between. The CDR3 covers 18 residues. The germline V gene encodes CDR1 MGHRA and CDR2 YSYEKL. In nucleotides, the CDR3 is TGCGCCAGCAGCCAAGCGCCAGGTTGGGGCATTGGTAACAATGAGCAGTTCTTC. It codes for CASSQAPGWGIGNNEQFF.

The table lists this clonotype with a few counts. The chain recombines TRBV20-1 with TRBJ2-4; 11 bases are shared with TRBD2. The CDR3 has 14 residues. In germline, CDR1 is DFQATT, CDR2 SNEGSKA (reference sequence). V trimming: 2 bases; J trimming: 7 bases; junction bases outside the gene matches: 4. In nucleotides, the CDR3 is TGCAGTGCTAGAACTAGCGGGAGAGGGAACATTCAGTACTTC. Translation gives CSARTSGRGNIQYF.

The genes are TRBV2 and TRBJ2-7, with 7 bases lining up with TRBD2. The CDR3 extends over 15 amino acids. Per the germline V gene, CDR1 is SNHLY and CDR2 is FYNNEI. Trimming removed 6 bases from V and 0 bases from J; junction bases left unmatched: 8. The CDR3 is CASRIAGAFSYEQYF. The CDR3 region has the DNA TGTGCCAGCAGGATAGCGGGCGCGTTCTCCTACGAGCAGTACTTC.

The chain is built from TRBV9 and TRBJ1-2, with D possibly being TRBD1 (6 bases). Trimming shortened V by 4 bases and J by 4 bases, and 14 bases separated the two germline ends. The germline V gene encodes CDR1 SGDLS and CDR2 YYNGEE. CDR3 length equals 14 residues. The CDR3 nucleotides are TGTGCCAGCAGCCCCCGGACAGAGACCTATGGCTACACCTTC. This codes for CASSPRTETYGYTF.

The chain employs TRBV15 and TRBJ2-1, with 11 positions matching TRBD2. Germline values: CDR1 LNHNV, CDR2 YYDKDF (reference sequence). The CDR3 loop spans 17 amino acids. V lost 4 bases to trimming and J lost 7 bases; unmatched junction nucleotides: 12. The CDR3 DNA reads TGTGCCACCAGCACCGCCCTGGTTAGCGGGAGGGGTAATGAGCAGTTCTTC. This gives the protein CATSTALVSGRGNEQFF.

This clonotype was found many times. The chain carries TRBV12-3 or TRBV12-4 and TRBJ2-7, with TRBD2 matching over 9 bases. The V and J ends lost 3 bases and 2 bases, in that order; junction bases with no gene match: 5. This CDR3 has 15 residues. Here the CDR3 DNA reads TGTGCCAGCAGTTTGAGTTCTAGCGGGACCTACGAGCAGTACTTC. This translates into CASSLSSSGTYEQYF.

This clonotype was detected a few times. The V call is TRBV27, the J call TRBJ1-4, with 10 bases identical to TRBD1. J gave up 4 bases and V 6 bases, and 5 bases lay outside the gene matches. CDR3 length: 15 residues. CDR1 MNHEY and CDR2 SMNVEV come from the germline V gene (reference sequence). CDR3: CASSDRGRFNEKLFF. Written as DNA, the CDR3 is TGTGCCAGCAGCGACAGGGGGCGTTTTAATGAAAAACTGTTTTTT.

To note about this clonotype: The junction shows a germline mismatch at one end, possibly a read error. The rearrangement uses TRBV6-1 and TRBJ2-1; D may be TRBD1 (6 bases). This CDR3 has 17 residues. The V gene's germline CDR1 is MNHNS and CDR2 SASEGT. The CDR3 DNA follows: TGCGCCAGCAGTAGAGTCCCACGGGACAATATGGTAAATGAGCAGTTCTTC. Encoded protein: CASSRVPRDNMVNEQFF.

This chain connects TRBV20-1 to TRBJ2-5, with D maybe TRBD2 (6 bases). The CDR3 spans 14 residues. V was pared by 2 bases and J by 1 base, with 11 bases between. Germline assignment: CDR1 DFQATT and CDR2 SNEGSKA (reference sequence). The CDR3 nucleotides read TGCAGTGCTAGACCCAGGACTACCCAAGAGACCCAGTACTTC. Translated, it gives CSARPRTTQETQYF.